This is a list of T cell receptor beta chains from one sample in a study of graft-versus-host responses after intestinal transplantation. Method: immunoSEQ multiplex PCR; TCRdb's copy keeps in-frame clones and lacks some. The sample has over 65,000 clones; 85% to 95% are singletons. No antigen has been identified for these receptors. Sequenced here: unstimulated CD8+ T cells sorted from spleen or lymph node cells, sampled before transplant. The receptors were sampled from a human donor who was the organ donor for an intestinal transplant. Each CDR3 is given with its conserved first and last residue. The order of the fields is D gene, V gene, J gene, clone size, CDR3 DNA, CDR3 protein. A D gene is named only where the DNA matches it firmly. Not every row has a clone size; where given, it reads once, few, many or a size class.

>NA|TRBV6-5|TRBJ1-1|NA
TGTGCCAGCAGTTACCAGGGGAGGGAGGAAGCTTTCTTT
CASSYQGREEAFF
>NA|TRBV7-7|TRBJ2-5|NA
TGTGCTAGCAGCTTAGGACAGCAAGAGACCCAGTACTTC
CASSLGQQETQYF
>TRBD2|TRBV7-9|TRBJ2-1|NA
TGTGCCAGCAGCTTTTCGCTAGCGGGAGTAGGGGAGCAGTTCTTC
CASSFSLAGVGEQFF
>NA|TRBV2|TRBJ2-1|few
TGTGCCAGCTTAACAGGGGGGGGTAATGAGCAGTTCTTC
CASLTGGGNEQFF
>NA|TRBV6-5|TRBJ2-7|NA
TGTGCCAGCAGTTACCGAGAGTCCGAGCAGTACTTC
CASSYRESEQYF
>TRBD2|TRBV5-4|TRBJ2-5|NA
TGTGCCAGCAGCCCTCGGGCGGGAGCAGAGACCCAGTACTTC
CASSPRAGAETQYF
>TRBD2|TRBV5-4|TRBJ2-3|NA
TGTGCCAGCAGTTCCTTTAGCGGGAGTTGGACAGATACGCAGTATTTT
CASSSFSGSWTDTQYF
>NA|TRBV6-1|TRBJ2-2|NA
TGTGCCAGCAGTGACGGGCCGGGCACCGGGGAGCTGTTTTTT
CASSDGPGTGELFF
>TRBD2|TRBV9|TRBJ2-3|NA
TGTGCCAGCAGCGAAAATCCGGGACTAGCGCAGCCGACAGATACGCAGTATTTT
CASSENPGLAQPTDTQYF
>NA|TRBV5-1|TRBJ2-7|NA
TGCGCCAGCAGCCCGGGACCGATTTACGAGCAGTACTTC
CASSPGPIYEQYF
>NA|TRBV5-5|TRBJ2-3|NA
TGTGCCAGCACCTACTTAGACACAGATACGCAGTATTTT
CASTYLDTDTQYF
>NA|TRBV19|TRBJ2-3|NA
TGTGCCAGTAGTATATTGAAGCATGACGGATTGTGGGCAACTAGCACAGATACGCAGTATTTT
CASSILKHDGLWATSTDTQYF
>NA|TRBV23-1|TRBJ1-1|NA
TGCGCCAGCAGTCAATCAACCTCCTGGGCCAGGGGTGGGAACACTGAAGCTTTCTTT
CASSQSTSWARGGNTEAFF
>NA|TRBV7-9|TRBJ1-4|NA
TGTGCCAGCAGCTTAGCGCACGGGGGCGCAACTAATGAAAAACTGTTTTTT
CASSLAHGGATNEKLFF
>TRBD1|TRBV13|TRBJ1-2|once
TGTGCCAGCAGCGGAGGGGACAGGGTTAACTATGGCTACACCTTC
CASSGGDRVNYGYTF
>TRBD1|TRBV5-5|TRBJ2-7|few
TGTGCCAGCAGCTCCCGGGACAGGACCCAACTCCCCTACGAGCAGTACTTC
CASSSRDRTQLPYEQYF
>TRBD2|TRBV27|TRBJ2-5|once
TGTGCCAGCACTCCTAGCGGGAGGGGGACCCAGTACTTC
CASTPSGRGTQYF
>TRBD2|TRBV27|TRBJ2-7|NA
TGTGCCAGTTCGATTGCGGGAGGGCCGAGGGAGCAGTACTTC
CASSIAGGPREQYF
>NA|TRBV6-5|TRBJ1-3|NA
TGTGCCAGCAGTTATTCAGGGTACTCTGGAAACACCATATATTTT
CASSYSGYSGNTIYF
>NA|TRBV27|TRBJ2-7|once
TGTGCCAGCAGGCCAACCGTCAGGTACGAGCAGTACTTC
CASRPTVRYEQYF
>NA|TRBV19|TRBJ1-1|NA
TGTGCCAGTAGGACAGAACTTAACACTGAAGCTTTCTTT
CASRTELNTEAFF
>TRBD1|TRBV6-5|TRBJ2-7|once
TGTGCCAGCAGTACCGACAGGGAAGATCACTACGAGCAGTACTTC
CASSTDREDHYEQYF
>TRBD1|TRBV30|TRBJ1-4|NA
TGTCAGGACAGGGGCCCTGAAAAACTGTTTTTT
CQDRGPEKLFF
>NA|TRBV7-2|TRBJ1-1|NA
TGTGCCAGCAGCTTAGGGTACGGGGGGAACACTGAAGCTTTCTTT
CASSLGYGGNTEAFF
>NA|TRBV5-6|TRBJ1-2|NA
TGTGCCAGCACCCCCGGGGGATCCTATGGCTACACCTTC
CASTPGGSYGYTF
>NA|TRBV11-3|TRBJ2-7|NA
TGTGCCAGCAGCTTAGTACGGGATTGGGATTATCAGTCAAGCTCCTACGAGCAGTACTTC
CASSLVRDWDYQSSSYEQYF
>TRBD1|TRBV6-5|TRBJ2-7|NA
TGTGCCAGCAGCACGGGACAGTACCACTACGAGCAGTACTTC
CASSTGQYHYEQYF
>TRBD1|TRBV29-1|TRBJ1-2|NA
TGCAGCTCCGGGACAGGCTATGGCTACACCTTC
CSSGTGYGYTF
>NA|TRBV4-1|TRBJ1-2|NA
TGCGCCAGCAGCCAAGATCCGGGATCCTATGGCTACACCTTC
CASSQDPGSYGYTF
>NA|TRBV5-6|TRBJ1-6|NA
TGTGCCAGCAACCGGGAAGGAATTAATTCACCCCTCCACTTT
CASNREGINSPLHF
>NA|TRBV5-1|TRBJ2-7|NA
TGCGCCAGCAGCTACTCATTCGGGGAGGCCTACGAGCAGTACTTC
CASSYSFGEAYEQYF
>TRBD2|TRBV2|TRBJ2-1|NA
TGTGCCAGCAGGGGACTAGCGGGGGAGCAGTTCTTC
CASRGLAGEQFF
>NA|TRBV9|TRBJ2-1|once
TGTGCCAGCAGCTGGGGTCATGAGCAGTTCTTC
CASSWGHEQFF
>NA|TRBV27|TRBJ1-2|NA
TGTGCCAGCAGTTTAAGCTCTAACTATGGCTACACCTTC
CASSLSSNYGYTF
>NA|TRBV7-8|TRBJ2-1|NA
TGTGCCAGCAGCCCCTGGGAGGAAAGCTCCTACAATGAGCAGTTCTTC
CASSPWEESSYNEQFF
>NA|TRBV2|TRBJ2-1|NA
TGTGCCAGCACCGGGAGACAGGGATACAATGAGCAGTTCTTC
CASTGRQGYNEQFF
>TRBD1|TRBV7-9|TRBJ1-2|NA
TGTGCCAGCAGCTTAGCGTTCATGGACAGGGACTATGGCTACACCTTC
CASSLAFMDRDYGYTF
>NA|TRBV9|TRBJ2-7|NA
TGTGCCAGCAGCGTAGGGTTAGCCGGCTCCTACGAGCAGTACTTC
CASSVGLAGSYEQYF
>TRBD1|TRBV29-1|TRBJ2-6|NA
TGCAGCGTAATCCGGGACAGGGCTGGGGCCAACGTCCTGACTTTC
CSVIRDRAGANVLTF
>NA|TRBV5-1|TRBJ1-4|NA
TGCGCCAGCCGACAAGCCCGGGATGAAAAACTGTTTTTT
CASRQARDEKLFF
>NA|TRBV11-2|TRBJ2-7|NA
TGTGCCAGCAGCTTAGTTTTCAGGGACGAGCAGTACTTC
CASSLVFRDEQYF
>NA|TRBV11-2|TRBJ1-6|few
TGTGCCAGCAGCTTAGTCGGGGAGCCCAATTCACCCCTCCACTTT
CASSLVGEPNSPLHF
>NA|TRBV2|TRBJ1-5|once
TGTGCCAGCAGTGAAGCTTTTCAGACGAATCAGCCCCAGCATTTT
CASSEAFQTNQPQHF
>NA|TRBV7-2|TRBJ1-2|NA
TGTGCCAGCAGCTTTGGGGTTGGCTACACCTTC
CASSFGVGYTF
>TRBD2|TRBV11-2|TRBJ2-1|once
TGTGCCAGCAGCTTAGATGTCGCGGGAGTGAGTGGGGATGAGCAGTTCTTC
CASSLDVAGVSGDEQFF